The 26 T cell receptor beta chains presented below share a single source sample, sequenced in a study of blood T cell repertoires in COVID-19. The table came from immunoSEQ multiplex PCR; TCRdb's copy has only in-frame clones and leaves some out. The sample has 300,000 or so clones, nearly 90% seen once. The sample was PBMCs or T cells enriched from blood (not recorded which). These receptors all stem from a woman between 45 and 65 years old who had been exposed to COVID-19.

As concerns this clone: At the DNA level, this CDR3 is encoded by other sequences in the same sample as well. The chain joins TRBV3-1 (or the pseudogene TRBV3-2) to TRBJ1-6, with TRBD1 matching over 8 bases. V shed 4 bases, J shed 10 bases, and the junction held 6 bases outside the gene matches. Germline V gives CDR1 LGHDT, CDR2 YNNKEL (reference sequence). The CDR3 is 14 residues long. The DNA for the CDR3 is TGTGCCAGCAGCCCCGACAGGGGTCGGTCACCCCTCCACTTT. This sequence encodes CASSPDRGRSPLHF.

V is TRBV2 and J is TRBJ2-2; 8 positions agree with TRBD2. The CDR3 runs to 16 residues. The V gene end was trimmed by 10 bases and the J gene end by 1 base; junction bases not matched to a gene: 11. Germline V gives CDR1 SNHLY, CDR2 FYNNEI. CDR3 coding DNA: TGTGCCACCCAAAAAACTAGCGGCCGGAACACCGGGGAGCTGTTTTTT. It codes for CATQKTSGRNTGELFF.

V usage is TRBV7-9 and J usage is TRBJ2-2; D is unclear. The CDR3 consists of 13 residues. Per germline, CDR1 SEHNR and CDR2 FQNEAQ (reference sequence). V lost 5 bases, J lost 4 bases, and 8 bases lay in between. The CDR3, as DNA: TGTGCCAGCAGCCCACTTAGCACCGGGGAGCTGTTTTTT. It codes for CASSPLSTGELFF.

The V gene is TRBV4-1, the J gene TRBJ2-3; D is ambiguous. This CDR3 has 15 residues. V was trimmed by 3 bases and J by 0 bases, leaving 10 bases between them. Germline V gene sequence: CDR1 MGHRA, CDR2 YSYEKL. In nucleotides, the CDR3 is TGCGCCAGCAGCCATTCCCCCCAGAGCACAGATACGCAGTATTTT. Its translation is CASSHSPQSTDTQYF.

A word on this clone: In the same sample, other DNA sequences code for this CDR3. CDR3 coding DNA: TGTGCCAGCAGTTTTTGGGCTAGCGGGGGCGGGGAGACCCAGTACTTC. This sequence encodes CASSFWASGGGETQYF. The V call is TRBV28, the J call TRBJ2-5, with 10 bases that match TRBD2. The trim removed 3 bases at V and 5 bases at J, leaving 9 bases unmatched. Germline CDR1 reads MDHEN; CDR2 reads SYDVKM. This CDR3 is 16 amino acids long.

This clone appeared a single time. V is TRBV7-9 and J is TRBJ1-6; TRBD1 agrees at 9 bases. This CDR3 region has 17 residues. V lost 4 bases, J lost 6 bases, and 10 bases stayed unmatched. CDR1 and CDR2 (germline): SEHNR, FQNEAQ (reference sequence). CDR3 residues: CASSSGTGSIRNSPLHF. The CDR3 region has the DNA TGTGCCAGCAGCTCCGGGACAGGGAGTATACGTAATTCACCCCTCCACTTT. The variable domain in full, with the rest retrieved from reference TRBV7-9 and TRBJ1-6, is DTGVSQNPRHKITKRGQNVTFRCDPISEHNRLYWYRQTLGQGPEFLTYFQNEAQLEKSRLLSDRFSAERPKGSFSTLEIQRTEQGDSAMYLCASSSGTGSIRNSPLHFGNGTRLTVT.

V and J are TRBV11-1 and TRBJ1-2; TRBD1 aligns across 7 bases. In germline, CDR1 is SGHAT, CDR2 FQDESV (reference sequence). With 3 bases clipped from V and 6 bases from J, the junction kept 7 bases outside the gene matches. The CDR3 is 14 amino acids. This chain's CDR3 is CASSLSQGNNGYTF. The CDR3 DNA sequence: TGTGCCAGCAGCTTGTCACAGGGGAATAATGGCTACACCTTC.

V gene TRBV7-2 combines with J gene TRBJ2-3; the match to TRBD2 covers 10 bases. The CDR3 extends over 17 amino acids. The junction had 10 bases not matched to a gene; V was cut back by 2 bases and J by 5 bases. Germline V gene data show CDR1 as SGHTA and CDR2 as FQGNSA. CDR3 sequence: CASSLQRGGGSEDTQYF. CDR3 sequence (DNA): TGTGCCAGCAGCTTACAGCGGGGGGGCGGTTCAGAAGATACGCAGTATTTT.

V gene TRBV4-1 combines with J gene TRBJ2-2; 8 positions agree with TRBD2. Looked up from germline, CDR1 is MGHRA and CDR2 is YSYEKL. The CDR3 contains 17 residues. V dropped 3 bases and J dropped 5; count of bases not matched to a gene: 11. For the CDR3, the DNA is TGCGCCAGCAGCCAGTTAGGCGGGGGGCCGATAACCGGGGAGCTGTTTTTT. It encodes CASSQLGGGPITGELFF.

This rearrangement joins TRBV5-4 to TRBJ2-2, with TRBD2 matching over 9 bases. Per the germline V gene, CDR1 is SGHNT and CDR2 is YYREEE (reference sequence). Trimming removed 5 bases from V and 6 bases from J; junction bases left unmatched: 11. The CDR3 is made up of 16 amino acids. CDR3 nucleotide sequence: TGTGCCAGCAGACGGAATACCGGGACTAGCCCCGGGGAGCTGTTTTTT. Translation: CASRRNTGTSPGELFF.

The chain recombines TRBV3-1 (or the pseudogene TRBV3-2) with TRBJ2-5, with a weak D call TRBD1 (6 bases). Germline assignment: CDR1 LGHDT and CDR2 YNNKEL (reference sequence). V lost 2 bases to trimming and J lost 5 bases, with 15 bases between them. The CDR3 is 15 amino acids. For the CDR3, the DNA is TGTGCCAGCAGCCAATCCAACAGGGAGATGGAGACCCAGTACTTC. Translating it yields CASSQSNREMETQYF.

The rearrangement links TRBV7-6 to TRBJ2-7; 11 bases fit TRBD1. Germline CDR1 and CDR2: SGHVS and FNYEAQ. Trimming cost V 1 base and J 6 bases; bases outside gene matches: 11. The CDR3 sequence is 17 residues long. Written as DNA, the CDR3 is TGTGCCAGCAGCTTAGGAAGGGGCGGACAGGGGGCACTCGAGCAGTACTTC. It translates to CASSLGRGGQGALEQYF.

This clone has only one observation. The rearrangement links TRBV11-2 to TRBJ1-2; no definite D call. The germline V gene encodes CDR1 SGHAT and CDR2 FQNNGV. Trimming shortened V by 1 base and J by 3 bases, and 18 bases separated the two germline ends. The CDR3 loop spans 17 amino acids. CDR3 protein: CASSLVRDTPFDYGYTF. The DNA for the CDR3 is TGTGCCAGCAGCTTAGTGCGCGACACCCCATTCGACTATGGCTACACCTTC.

CDR3: CASSKLLGPAGYTF. DNA for the CDR3: TGTGCCAGCAGCAAGCTACTAGGCCCGGCTGGCTACACCTTC. J is TRBJ1-2 and V is TRBV28; D not certain. Germline V gene data show CDR1 as MDHEN and CDR2 as SYDVKM. Trimming removed 6 bases from V and 7 bases from J, with 18 bases in between. This CDR3 has 14 amino acids.

V and J are TRBV28 and TRBJ1-6; 7 bases are a match to TRBD1. Germline V gene sequence: CDR1 MDHEN, CDR2 SYDVKM. V shed 7 bases, J shed 7 bases, and the junction held 10 bases outside the gene matches. The CDR3 has 15 amino acids. CDR3 sequence: CASNLPGQLNSPLHF. DNA for the CDR3: TGTGCCAGCAACTTACCGGGACAGCTGAATTCACCCCTCCACTTT.

The chain has TRBV7-6 and TRBJ1-5; D remains unclear. Trimming pared 1 base from V and 5 bases from J, leaving 6 bases between. Germline CDR1 and CDR2: SGHVS and FNYEAQ. The CDR3 spans 13 residues. The CDR3 region has the DNA TGTGCCAGCAGCTTAGACCGAGATCAGCCCCAGCATTTT. This encodes CASSLDRDQPQHF.

The chain recombines TRBV28 with TRBJ2-2, with D tentatively TRBD1 (5 bases). V was cut by 10 bases and J by 5 bases, with 20 bases left in between. CDR1 and CDR2 (germline): MDHEN, SYDVKM. The length of the CDR3 is 15 residues. The CDR3 region is CATKQDQGETGELFF. The DNA for the CDR3 is TGTGCCACCAAGCAGGATCAGGGTGAGACCGGGGAGCTGTTTTTT.

The chain employs TRBV2 and TRBJ2-6, with D unclear. The CDR3 extends over 15 amino acids. V gave up 1 base and J gave up 4 bases, with 8 bases separating them. Germline V gives CDR1 SNHLY, CDR2 FYNNEI. CDR3 residues: CASSEGTRGANVLTF. CDR3 nucleotides: TGTGCCAGCAGTGAAGGCACGCGGGGGGCCAACGTCCTGACTTTC.

CDR3 in DNA: TGTGCCAGCAGCCCAGAAAGACAGGGATCCTATGGCTACACCTTC. It yields the protein CASSPERQGSYGYTF. This rearrangement joins TRBV5-4 to TRBJ1-2; 7 bases map to TRBD1. There are 15 residues in the CDR3. Germline CDR1 reads SGHNT; CDR2 reads YYREEE (reference sequence). With V trimmed by 4 bases and J by 4 bases, 10 bases remained unmatched.

The genes are TRBV6-5 and TRBJ2-7; D remains unclear. V lost 7 bases to trimming and J lost 0 bases, with 13 bases between them. This CDR3 has 14 residues. Germline V CDR1 and CDR2: MNHEY, SVGAGI. DNA for the CDR3: TGTGCCAGCATGTGGCAGGTCCTCTCCTACGAGCAGTACTTC. Translated: CASMWQVLSYEQYF.

In this sample, this clone turned up a few times. This chain links TRBV10-3 with TRBJ2-1, with 7 bases aligning to TRBD1. Germline V gene data show CDR1 as ENHRY and CDR2 as SYGVKD. The trim removed 2 bases at V and 2 bases at J, leaving 6 bases unmatched. The CDR3 runs 16 residues. The CDR3 DNA is TGTGCCATCAGTGAGAGGGGGCGAAACACCTACAATGAGCAGTTCTTC. This codes for CAISERGRNTYNEQFF.

This chain uses TRBV6-5 with TRBJ1-2; 9 bases match TRBD1. V lost 8 bases and J lost 6; bases outside the gene matches: 13. Germline-derived CDR1 and CDR2 are MNHEY and SVGAGI. The CDR3 extends over 15 amino acids. In nucleotides, the CDR3 is TGTGCCAGCGGACAACCGGGACAGGGTTTTAATGGCTACACCTTC. Residues: CASGQPGQGFNGYTF.

V and J are TRBV5-4 and TRBJ2-5; TRBD1 matches at 8 bases. The CDR3 is made up of 14 amino acids. The trim removed 4 bases at V and 3 bases at J, leaving 5 bases unmatched. CDR1 is SGHNT and CDR2 is YYREEE in the germline V gene (reference sequence). The CDR3 coding sequence is TGTGCCAGCAGCCAAACGACAGGGGAAGAGACCCAGTACTTC. The encoded protein is CASSQTTGEETQYF.

In this sample, this clone turned up once. The rearrangement links TRBV6-1 to TRBJ1-1; D ambiguous. Germline CDR1 is MNHNS and CDR2 is SASEGT. CDR3 length: 15 residues. Deletions cut 3 bases from V and 3 bases from J, with 14 bases between. The CDR3 DNA sequence: TGTGCCAGCAGTGACCGGGGAACCCCGGACACTGAAGCTTTCTTT. It is translated as CASSDRGTPDTEAFF.

The chain has TRBV21-1 and TRBJ2-2; the listed D gene, TRBD1, was not tested against the DNA. TRBV21-1 is labeled a pseudogene. This CDR3 has 13 residues. In DNA form, the CDR3 reads TGTGCCACCCCTCTCAAGGGGCCCGGGGAGCTGTTTTTT. Protein: CATPLKGPGELFF.

This rearrangement joins TRBV30 to TRBJ1-5, with a weak D call TRBD1 (6 bases). The CDR3 is 16 residues long. V lost 0 bases and J 1 base, leaving 13 bases between the germline ends. CDR1 and CDR2 (germline): GTSNPN, SVGIG (reference sequence). DNA for the CDR3: TGTGCCTGGAGTGTAGGGGGGGCGCAGAGCAATCAGCCCCAGCATTTT. Protein: CAWSVGGAQSNQPQHF.